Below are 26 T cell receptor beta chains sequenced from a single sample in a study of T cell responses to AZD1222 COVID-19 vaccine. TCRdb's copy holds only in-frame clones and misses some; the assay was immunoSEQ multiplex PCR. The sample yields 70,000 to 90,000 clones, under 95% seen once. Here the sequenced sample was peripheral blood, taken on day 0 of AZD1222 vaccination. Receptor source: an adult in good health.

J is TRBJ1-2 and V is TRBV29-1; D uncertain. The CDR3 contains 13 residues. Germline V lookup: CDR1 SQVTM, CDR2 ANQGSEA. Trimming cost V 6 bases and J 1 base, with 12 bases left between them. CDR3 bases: TGCAGCGTCCTGGACGAACTTAACTATGGCTACACCTTC. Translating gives CSVLDELNYGYTF. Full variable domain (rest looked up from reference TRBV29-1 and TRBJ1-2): SAVISQKPSRDICQRGTSLTIQCQVDSQVTMMFWYRQQPGQSLTLIATANQGSEATYESGFVIDKFPISRPNLTFSTLTVSNMSPEDSSIYLCSVLDELNYGYTFGSGTRLTVV.

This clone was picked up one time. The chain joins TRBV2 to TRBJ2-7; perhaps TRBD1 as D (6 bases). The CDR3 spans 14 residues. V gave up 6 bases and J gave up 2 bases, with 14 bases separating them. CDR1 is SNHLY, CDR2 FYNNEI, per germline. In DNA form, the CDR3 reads TGTGCCAGCAGGACCACAGGGACCGCCTACGAGCAGTACTTC. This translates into CASRTTGTAYEQYF.

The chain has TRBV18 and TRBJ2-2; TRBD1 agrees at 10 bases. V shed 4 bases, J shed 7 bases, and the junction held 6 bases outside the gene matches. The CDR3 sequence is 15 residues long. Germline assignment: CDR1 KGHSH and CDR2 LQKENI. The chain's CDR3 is CASSRRQGAYGELFF. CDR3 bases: TGTGCCAGCTCACGCCGACAGGGGGCATACGGGGAGCTGTTTTTT.

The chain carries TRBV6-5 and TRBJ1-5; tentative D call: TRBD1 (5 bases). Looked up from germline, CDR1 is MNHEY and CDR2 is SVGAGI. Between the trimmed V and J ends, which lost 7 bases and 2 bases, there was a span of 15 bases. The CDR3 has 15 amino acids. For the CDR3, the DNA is TGTGCCAGCACCCGAAGACGAGGGGGCAATCAGCCCCAGCATTTT. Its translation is CASTRRRGGNQPQHF.

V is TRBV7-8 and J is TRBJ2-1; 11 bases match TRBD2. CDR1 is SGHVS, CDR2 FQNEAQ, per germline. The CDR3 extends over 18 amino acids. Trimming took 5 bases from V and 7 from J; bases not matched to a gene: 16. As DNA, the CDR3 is TGTGCCAGCAGCCCCGTTACTAGCGGGGGCCCGGCCACGAATGAGCAGTTCTTC. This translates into CASSPVTSGGPATNEQFF.

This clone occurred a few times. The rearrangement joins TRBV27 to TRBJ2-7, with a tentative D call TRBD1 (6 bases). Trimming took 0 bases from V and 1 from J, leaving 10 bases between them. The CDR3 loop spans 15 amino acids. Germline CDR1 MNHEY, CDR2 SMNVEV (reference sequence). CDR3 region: CASSLSRQVSYEQYF. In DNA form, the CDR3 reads TGTGCCAGCAGTTTATCAAGACAGGTTTCCTACGAGCAGTACTTC.

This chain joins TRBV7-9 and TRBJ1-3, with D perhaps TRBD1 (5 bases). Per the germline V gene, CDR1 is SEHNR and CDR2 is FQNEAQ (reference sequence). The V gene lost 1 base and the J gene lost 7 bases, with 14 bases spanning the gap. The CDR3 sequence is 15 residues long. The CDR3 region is CASSLVNEGENTIYF. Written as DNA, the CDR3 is TGTGCCAGCAGCTTAGTCAATGAAGGGGAGAACACCATATATTTT.

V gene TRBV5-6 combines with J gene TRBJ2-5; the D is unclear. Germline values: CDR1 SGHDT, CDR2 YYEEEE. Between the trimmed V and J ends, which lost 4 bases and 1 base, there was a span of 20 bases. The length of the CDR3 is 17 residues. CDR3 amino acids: CASSPGFARIIQETQYF. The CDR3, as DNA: TGTGCCAGCAGCCCAGGCTTTGCGCGGATAATCCAAGAGACCCAGTACTTC. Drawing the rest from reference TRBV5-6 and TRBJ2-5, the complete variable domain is DAGVTQSPTHLIKTRGQQVTLRCSPKSGHDTVSWYQQALGQGPQFIFQYYEEEERQRGNFPDRFSGHQFPNYSSELNVNALLLGDSALYLCASSPGFARIIQETQYFGPGTRLLVL.

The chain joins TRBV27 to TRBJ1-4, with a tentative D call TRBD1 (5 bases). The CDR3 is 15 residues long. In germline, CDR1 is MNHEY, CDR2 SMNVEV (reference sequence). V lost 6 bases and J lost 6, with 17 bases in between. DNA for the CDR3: TGTGCCAGCAGCCCCCGGGACGGCGTGGATGAAAAACTGTTTTTT. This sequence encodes CASSPRDGVDEKLFF.

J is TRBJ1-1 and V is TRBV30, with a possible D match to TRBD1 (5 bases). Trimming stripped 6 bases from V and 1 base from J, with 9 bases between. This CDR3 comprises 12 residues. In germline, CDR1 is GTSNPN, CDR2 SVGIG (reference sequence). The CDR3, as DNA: TGTGCCTGCCGGGGGGGGAACACTGAAGCTTTCTTT. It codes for CACRGGNTEAFF.

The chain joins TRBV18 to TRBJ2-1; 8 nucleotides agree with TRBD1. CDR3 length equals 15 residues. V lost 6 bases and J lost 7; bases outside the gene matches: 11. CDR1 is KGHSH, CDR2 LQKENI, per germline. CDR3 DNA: TGTGCCAGCTCTCCTGGACAGGGTCTAGGGAATGAGCAGTTCTTC. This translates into CASSPGQGLGNEQFF.

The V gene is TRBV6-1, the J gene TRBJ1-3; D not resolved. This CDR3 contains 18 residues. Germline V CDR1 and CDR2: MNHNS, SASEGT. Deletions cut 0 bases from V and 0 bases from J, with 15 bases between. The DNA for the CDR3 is TGTGCCAGCAGTGAAGCGCAAGGCCAATCCATCTCTGGAAACACCATATATTTT. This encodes CASSEAQGQSISGNTIYF.

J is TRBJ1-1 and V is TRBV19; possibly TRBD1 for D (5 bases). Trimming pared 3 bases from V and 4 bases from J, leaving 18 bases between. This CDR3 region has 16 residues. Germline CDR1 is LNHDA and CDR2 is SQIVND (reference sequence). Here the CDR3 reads CASSILPGQGVTEAFF. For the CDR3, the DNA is TGTGCCAGTAGTATCCTGCCGGGCCAGGGTGTCACTGAAGCTTTCTTT.

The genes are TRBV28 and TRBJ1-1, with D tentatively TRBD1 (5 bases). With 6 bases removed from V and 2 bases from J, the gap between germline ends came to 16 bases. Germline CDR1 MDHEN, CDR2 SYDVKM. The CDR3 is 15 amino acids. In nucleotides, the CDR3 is TGTGCCAGCAGCGCCCGCTCAGGGAGAAACACTGAAGCTTTCTTT. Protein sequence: CASSARSGRNTEAFF.

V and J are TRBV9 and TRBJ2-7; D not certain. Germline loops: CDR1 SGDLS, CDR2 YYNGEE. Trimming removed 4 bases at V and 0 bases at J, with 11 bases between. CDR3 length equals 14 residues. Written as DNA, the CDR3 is TGTGCCAGCAGCCAAGGCAGTTACTCCTACGAGCAGTACTTC. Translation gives CASSQGSYSYEQYF.

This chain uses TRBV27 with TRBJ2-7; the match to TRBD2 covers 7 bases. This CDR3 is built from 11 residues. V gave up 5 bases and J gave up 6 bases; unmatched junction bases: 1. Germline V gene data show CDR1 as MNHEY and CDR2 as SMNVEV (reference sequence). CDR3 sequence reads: CASSRGSEQYF. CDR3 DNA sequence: TGTGCCAGCAGTCGCGGGAGCGAGCAGTACTTC.

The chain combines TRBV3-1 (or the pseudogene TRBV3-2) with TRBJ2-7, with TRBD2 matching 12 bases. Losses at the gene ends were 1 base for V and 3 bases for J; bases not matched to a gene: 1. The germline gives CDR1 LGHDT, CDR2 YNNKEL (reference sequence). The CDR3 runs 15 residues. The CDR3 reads CASSQGLAGVYEQYF. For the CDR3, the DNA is TGTGCCAGCAGCCAAGGACTAGCGGGGGTCTACGAGCAGTACTTC.

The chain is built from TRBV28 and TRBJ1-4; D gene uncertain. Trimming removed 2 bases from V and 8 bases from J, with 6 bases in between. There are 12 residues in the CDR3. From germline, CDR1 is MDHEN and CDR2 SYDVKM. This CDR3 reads CASSLGGEKLFF. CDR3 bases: TGTGCCAGCAGTTTAGGTGGAGAAAAACTGTTTTTT.

The CDR3 DNA reads as TGTGCCAGCAGTGAAGAACTGGGGATGAATCAGCCCCAGCATTTT. This encodes CASSEELGMNQPQHF. V gene TRBV6-1 combines with J gene TRBJ1-5; D is uncertain. In germline, CDR1 is MNHNS, CDR2 SASEGT. This CDR3 comprises 15 residues. Trimming took off 1 base at V and 4 bases at J, with 11 bases between the two ends.

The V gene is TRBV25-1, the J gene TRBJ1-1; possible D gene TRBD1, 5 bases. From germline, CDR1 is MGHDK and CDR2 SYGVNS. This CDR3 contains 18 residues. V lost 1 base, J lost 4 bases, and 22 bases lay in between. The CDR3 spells CASSESMVRGSQGTEAFF. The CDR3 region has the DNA TGTGCCAGCAGTGAATCTATGGTCCGCGGGTCCCAGGGCACTGAAGCTTTCTTT.

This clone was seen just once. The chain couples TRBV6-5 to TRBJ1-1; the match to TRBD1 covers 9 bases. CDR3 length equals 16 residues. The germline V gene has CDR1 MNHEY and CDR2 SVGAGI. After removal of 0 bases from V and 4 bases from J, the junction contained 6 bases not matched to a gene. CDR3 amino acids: CASSYSQGAAVTEAFF. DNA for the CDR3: TGTGCCAGCAGTTACTCACAGGGGGCTGCGGTCACTGAAGCTTTCTTT.

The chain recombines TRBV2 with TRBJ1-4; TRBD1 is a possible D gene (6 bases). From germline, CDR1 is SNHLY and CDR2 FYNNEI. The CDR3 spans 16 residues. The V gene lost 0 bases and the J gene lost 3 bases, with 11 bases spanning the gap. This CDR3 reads CASSEAGGASNEKLFF. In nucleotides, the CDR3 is TGTGCCAGCAGTGAAGCTGGGGGCGCTTCTAATGAAAAACTGTTTTTT. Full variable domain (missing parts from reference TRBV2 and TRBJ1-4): EPEVTQTPSHQVTQMGQEVILRCVPISNHLYFYWYRQILGQKVEFLVSFYNNEISEKSEIFDDQFSVERPDGSNFTLKIRSTKLEDSAMYFCASSEAGGASNEKLFFGSGTQLSVL.

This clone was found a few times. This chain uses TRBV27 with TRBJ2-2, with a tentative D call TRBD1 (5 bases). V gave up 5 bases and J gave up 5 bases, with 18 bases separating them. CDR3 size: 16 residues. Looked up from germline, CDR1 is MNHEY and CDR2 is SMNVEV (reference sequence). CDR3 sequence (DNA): TGTGCCAGCAGTGAGTGGACACCGATTGGGACCGGGGAGCTGTTTTTT. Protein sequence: CASSEWTPIGTGELFF.

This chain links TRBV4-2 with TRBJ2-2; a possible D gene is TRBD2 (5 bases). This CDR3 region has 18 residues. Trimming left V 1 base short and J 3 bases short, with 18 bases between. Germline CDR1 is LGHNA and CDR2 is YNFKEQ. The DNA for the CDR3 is TGTGCCAGCAGCCAAGGATATCTAACAAGCGGAGACACCGGGGAGCTGTTTTTT. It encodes CASSQGYLTSGDTGELFF.

CDR3 nucleotide sequence: TGCGCCAGCAGCCCCACCGGGTCGGATTCACCCCTCCACTTT. Protein: CASSPTGSDSPLHF. The genes are TRBV5-1 and TRBJ1-6, with no clear D. V was trimmed by 4 bases and J by 8 bases, leaving 13 bases between them. CDR1 is SGHRS and CDR2 is YFSETQ in the germline V gene. The CDR3 has 14 amino acids.

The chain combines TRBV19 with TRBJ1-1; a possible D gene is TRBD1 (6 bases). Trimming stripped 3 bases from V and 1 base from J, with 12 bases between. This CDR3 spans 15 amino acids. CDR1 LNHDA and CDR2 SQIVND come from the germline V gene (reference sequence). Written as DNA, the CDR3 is TGTGCCAGTAGTATCGTACGAGGGGGGAACACTGAAGCTTTCTTT. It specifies CASSIVRGGNTEAFF.